The TCR beta chain under discussion was sequenced for a study of human T cells and chemical hapten exposure. For the study at large: DPC (0.01%) was patch tested on the upper back and read at 6 days.

As for time point: patch test 2, 6 weeks after DPC sensitization. Described treatment: therapeutic diphenylcyclopropenone sensitization with weekly scalp DPC. V trimming: 7 bases; J trimming: 7 bases; junction bases outside the gene matches: 15. This CDR3 is built from 14 residues. Germline V gene lookup returns CDR1 DFQATT and CDR2 SNEGSKA (reference sequence). TCRdb reanalysed the RACE reads using MiXCR and keeps one entry per CDR3 protein. The sample lists about 69,000 distinct CDR3 sequences, about 9.4% occurring once. Study results and caveats: With regard to DPC sensitization, TCRs above 1 in 1000 frequency did not change. Donors in the study had alopecia, meaning their immune response may differ from healthy people's.

There are many counts of this clonotype. The antigen is not known. The material sequenced was whole blood, taken in connection with sensitization to the hapten diphenylcyclopropenone (DPC). The TCR originated in a woman between 50 and 59 years old with alopecia areata. Some clones in this sample may be carry-over from other donors' samples. The gene calls are TRBV20-1 and TRBJ2-7, with TRBD2 matching over 8 bases. This CDR3 is CSVTLAEAPREQYF. CDR3 DNA sequence: TGCAGTGTAACACTAGCGGAGGCCCCGAGGGAGCAGTACTTC.